This record concerns one T cell receptor (beta chain) sequence. The data derive from a study of patients and donors after allogeneic stem cell transplantation. TCRdb redid the calling of the RT-PCR reads with MiXCR, one entry per CDR3 protein. Counted here are fewer than 200,000 distinct CDR3 sequences, 25% to 35% occurring once; the ten biggest clones make up 2.5% to 3.5%. This TCR was sampled from a human donor who was either an allogeneic HSCT recipient or a stem cell or donor lymphocyte infusion donor (not recorded which). It is not recorded whose cells these are; they may come from a transplant donor. The specimen was blood, either unsorted or a sorted T cell fraction (not recorded which).

The CDR3 coding sequence is TGTGCCAGCAGCGTAAGAGCGGGAGAGGATACGCAGTATTTT. It specifies CASSVRAGEDTQYF. The chain couples TRBV9 to TRBJ2-3; TRBD2 matches at 8 bases. V lost 1 base and J lost 6; bases outside the gene matches: 4. The CDR3 covers 14 residues. The germline V gene has CDR1 SGDLS and CDR2 YYNGEE.